Below are 22 T cell receptor beta chains sequenced from a single sample in a study of control samples from healthy donors and cancer patients. The assay was immunoSEQ multiplex PCR, and TCRdb's table has in-frame clones only and misses some. The sample lists about 82,000 clones; around 87% were seen once. The sequenced sample consisted of blood. The receptors originated from a man over 45 in good health.

This clone occurred a few times. The CDR3 DNA reads as TGTGCCAGCAGCGCAATTAACCGTTCCTACAATGAGCAGTTCTTC. Amino acids: CASSAINRSYNEQFF. This sequence joins TRBV3-1 (or the pseudogene TRBV3-2) and TRBJ2-1; D gene ambiguous. V gave up 5 bases and J gave up 1 base, with 12 bases separating them. Germline CDR1 reads LGHDT; CDR2 reads YNNKEL (reference sequence). The CDR3 totals 15 residues.

The chain combines TRBV12-3 or TRBV12-4 with TRBJ2-5, with D possibly being TRBD1 (5 bases). Trimming cost V 9 bases and J 4 bases, with 15 bases left between them. CDR3 length: 13 amino acids. CDR3 nucleotide sequence: TGTGCCAGTACAGGCTTGGCAGGAGAGACCCAGTACTTC. Translation: CASTGLAGETQYF.

The chain recombines TRBV13 with TRBJ1-5; D remains unclear. The CDR3 is 13 amino acids. V was shortened by 1 base and J by 1 base, with 2 bases between the two germline ends. Looked up from germline, CDR1 is PRHDT and CDR2 is FYEKMQ (reference sequence). CDR3 coding DNA: TGTGCCAGCAGCTTAGCCAGCAATCAGCCCCAGCATTTT. This encodes CASSLASNQPQHF.

This clone has only one observation. The genes are TRBV3-1 (or the pseudogene TRBV3-2) and TRBJ2-1, with 8 bases identical to TRBD2. The CDR3 is 13 amino acids. V lost 4 bases to trimming and J lost 10 bases; unmatched junction nucleotides: 6. CDR1 is LGHDT and CDR2 is YNNKEL in the germline V gene (reference sequence). CDR3 nucleotide sequence: TGTGCCAGCAGCCCATCGGGACTAGGAGAGCAGTTCTTC. It is translated as CASSPSGLGEQFF.

The J gene is TRBJ2-3, the V gene TRBV30; D remains ambiguous. Germline CDR1 GTSNPN, CDR2 SVGIG (reference sequence). V was clipped by 7 bases and J by 0 bases, with 8 bases between them. The CDR3 is made up of 12 amino acids. DNA of the CDR3: TGTGCCTTGGGTCCTAGCACAGATACGCAGTATTTT. Its protein is CALGPSTDTQYF.

The chain employs TRBV7-9 and TRBJ2-2; D ambiguous. V dropped 7 bases and J dropped 0 bases, with 9 bases sitting between them. This CDR3 is built from 14 residues. CDR1 is SEHNR, CDR2 FQNEAQ, per germline (reference sequence). CDR3 sequence: CASKARTNTGELFF. CDR3 nucleotide sequence: TGTGCCAGCAAGGCCAGGACGAACACCGGGGAGCTGTTTTTT.

This chain uses TRBV28 with TRBJ2-2; 12 nucleotides align to TRBD2. The CDR3 spans 17 residues. V lost 5 bases, J lost 2 bases, and 6 bases stayed unmatched. Germline V gene sequence: CDR1 MDHEN, CDR2 SYDVKM. The CDR3 coding sequence is TGTGCCAGCAGTAACCTAGCGGGAGGGCCCAACACCGGGGAGCTGTTTTTT. Its protein is CASSNLAGGPNTGELFF.

The chain has TRBV7-3 and TRBJ2-3; the D is unclear. CDR3 length: 15 residues. The germline CDR1 and CDR2 sequences are SGHTA and FQGTGA. Trimming cost V 2 bases and J 8 bases, with 17 bases left between them. CDR3 sequence reads: CASSLGTAPDGTQYF. CDR3 coding DNA: TGTGCCAGCAGCTTAGGAACGGCTCCGGATGGTACGCAGTATTTT.

V and J are TRBV10-1 and TRBJ2-1; no clear D gene. V lost 2 bases and J 7 bases, leaving 6 bases between the germline ends. The germline V gene encodes CDR1 WNHNN and CDR2 SYGVQD (reference sequence). This CDR3 is 12 amino acids long. CDR3 region: CASSEKWNEQFF. In DNA form, the CDR3 reads TGCGCCAGCAGTGAGAAGTGGAATGAGCAGTTCTTC.

This chain uses TRBV18 with TRBJ1-1, with 7 bases matching TRBD1. V dropped 4 bases and J dropped 3; count of bases not matched to a gene: 8. Germline V gene lookup returns CDR1 KGHSH and CDR2 LQKENI. The CDR3 has 15 residues. The CDR3 nucleotides read TGTGCCAGCTCACGAAAGACAGGGAGCGACACTGAAGCTTTCTTT. This gives the protein CASSRKTGSDTEAFF.

V and J are TRBV7-2 and TRBJ2-1; 7 nucleotides agree with TRBD1. Germline values: CDR1 SGHTA, CDR2 FQGNSA. The CDR3 contains 12 residues. V shed 5 bases and J 8 bases; nucleotides not matched to a gene: 3. DNA for the CDR3: TGTGCCAGCAGCCAAGGGGGCGATGAGCAGTTCTTC. This codes for CASSQGGDEQFF.

A few counts support this clone. The genes are TRBV11-3 and TRBJ2-3; TRBD1 matches 9 bases. Trimming took 2 bases from V and 2 from J; bases not matched to a gene: 2. This CDR3 has 15 amino acids. The germline V gene has CDR1 SGHNT and CDR2 YENEEA. CDR3 region: CASSLTGGLTDTQYF. The CDR3 DNA sequence: TGTGCCAGCAGCTTAACAGGGGGCCTCACAGATACGCAGTATTTT.

This CDR3 is CASSSGLAGGSYNEQFF. DNA of the CDR3: TGTGCCAGCAGCTCCGGACTAGCGGGAGGCTCCTACAATGAGCAGTTCTTC. This rearrangement joins TRBV7-9 to TRBJ2-1, with 14 bases lining up with TRBD2. Germline CDR1 and CDR2: SEHNR and FQNEAQ (reference sequence). The CDR3 has 17 amino acids. V lost 4 bases to trimming and J lost 0 bases; unmatched junction nucleotides: 2.

The genes are TRBV7-8 and TRBJ2-5, with D uncertain. The V end lost 5 bases, the J end lost 0 bases, and 10 bases lay between the germline ends. Per germline, CDR1 SGHVS and CDR2 FQNEAQ. There are 14 residues in the CDR3. For the CDR3, the DNA is TGTGCCAGCAGCCCACTAACCTACCAAGAGACCCAGTACTTC. As protein: CASSPLTYQETQYF.

The chain couples TRBV5-5 to TRBJ1-2; TRBD1 is a possible D gene (6 bases). Trimming removed 5 bases from V and 3 bases from J, with 14 bases in between. Per the germline V gene, CDR1 is SGHKS and CDR2 is YYEKEE (reference sequence). There are 14 residues in the CDR3. CDR3 region: CASSERGTDYGYTF. The CDR3 DNA sequence: TGTGCCAGCAGTGAGAGGGGGACCGACTATGGCTACACCTTC.

As regards this clone: This sample includes further DNA sequences coding for the same CDR3. J is TRBJ2-3 and V is TRBV24-1, with D perhaps TRBD1 (5 bases). V lost 0 bases to trimming and J lost 0 bases, with 6 bases between them. Germline CDR1 is KGHDR and CDR2 is SFDVKD. The CDR3 is 15 amino acids. The CDR3 bases are TGTGCCACCAGTGATTTGGCAGGGAGCACAGATACGCAGTATTTT. This sequence encodes CATSDLAGSTDTQYF.

The V gene is TRBV10-2, the J gene TRBJ2-1; TRBD2 matches 9 bases. The J segment lost 8 bases and the V segment lost 2 bases, leaving 7 bases of the junction unmatched. This CDR3 is 15 amino acids long. Germline assignment: CDR1 WSHSY and CDR2 SAAADI. The CDR3 DNA follows: TGCGCCAGCAGTGAGATAGCGGGGGTACGTCATGAGCAGTTCTTC. Amino acids: CASSEIAGVRHEQFF.

This chain connects TRBV18 to TRBJ1-1; D is perhaps TRBD1 (5 bases). Looked up from germline, CDR1 is KGHSH and CDR2 is LQKENI. The CDR3 sequence is 18 residues long. V lost 4 bases, J lost 1 base, and 22 bases lay in between. The CDR3 sequence: CASSLYSRGGGSNTEAFF. In DNA form, the CDR3 reads TGTGCCAGCTCACTTTATAGCCGGGGGGGAGGATCGAACACTGAAGCTTTCTTT.

This chain links TRBV18 with TRBJ1-1, with D unclear. CDR3 length: 15 amino acids. Germline CDR1 reads KGHSH; CDR2 reads LQKENI. The V and J ends lost 0 bases and 5 bases respectively, with 13 bases between them. Here the CDR3 reads CASSPPSVLGTEAFF. The CDR3 DNA follows: TGTGCCAGCTCACCACCATCCGTATTGGGGACTGAAGCTTTCTTT.

The CDR3 loop is CASSQVPAPNSPLHF. The CDR3 region has the DNA TGTGCCAGCAGCCAAGTCCCAGCGCCTAATTCACCCCTCCACTTT. The chain carries TRBV3-1 (or the pseudogene TRBV3-2) and TRBJ1-6; D uncertain. The CDR3 loop spans 15 amino acids. The V and J ends lost 1 base and 6 bases respectively, with 10 bases between them. CDR1 is LGHDT, CDR2 YNNKEL, per germline (reference sequence).

The chain uses TRBV9 and TRBJ2-5, with 12 bases identical to TRBD2. Germline V gene data show CDR1 as SGDLS and CDR2 as YYNGEE. The CDR3 consists of 14 residues. J lost 3 bases, V lost 4 bases, and 1 base had no gene match. CDR3 sequence: CASSRTSGEETQYF. The CDR3 nucleotides are TGTGCCAGCAGCAGGACTAGCGGGGAAGAGACCCAGTACTTC. Together with reference TRBV9 and TRBJ2-5, the CDR3 gives the full variable domain: DSGVTQTPKHLITATGQRVTLRCSPRSGDLSVYWYQQSLDQGLQFLIQYYNGEERAKGNILERFSAQQFPDLHSELNLSSLELGDSALYFCASSRTSGEETQYFGPGTRLLVL.

The chain combines TRBV30 with TRBJ2-3; 7 bases are a match to TRBD1. The CDR3 consists of 15 residues. CDR1 is GTSNPN, CDR2 SVGIG, per germline (reference sequence). J gave up 0 bases and V 1 base, and 4 bases lay outside the gene matches. CDR3 amino acids: CAWSGPGQSTDTQYF. The CDR3 coding sequence is TGTGCCTGGAGTGGCCCGGGACAGAGCACAGATACGCAGTATTTT.